A single sample is the source of the 5 T cell receptor beta chains below, sequenced in a study of cytomegalovirus exposure and HLA in healthy donors (dated by TCRdb to 2017 to 2019). The library came from the immunoSEQ multiplex PCR assay. For the multiplex PCR, a mixture combining 60 forward primers for TCR Vbeta segments and 13 reverse primers for TCR Jbeta segments was used. What TCRdb holds here is the immuneACCESS table cut down to in-frame rearrangements. Part of the clones is not present; checked against another copy, under half of the missing clones reflect an unresolved V gene, and the others are unexplained. Here the sample has around 230,000 clones; nearly 80% occur a single time. The top ten clones comprise about 2% of the sample. The sample was PBMCs. The receptors originated from a male donor in good health and CMV-seronegative.

This clone has just a few counts. The chain combines TRBV27 with TRBJ1-1; the D is unclear. Deletions cut 2 bases from V and 1 base from J, with 8 bases between. From germline, CDR1 is MNHEY and CDR2 SMNVEV (reference sequence). The length of the CDR3 is 14 residues. This CDR3 is CASSLVHRNTEAFF. The CDR3 nucleotides are TGTGCCAGCAGTTTAGTTCACAGGAACACTGAAGCTTTCTTT.

The chain uses TRBV6-6 and TRBJ1-5; 8 bases fit TRBD1. The CDR3 covers 15 residues. CDR1 is MNHNY, CDR2 SVGAGI, per germline (reference sequence). V lost 6 bases, J lost 4 bases, and 8 bases stayed unmatched. The CDR3 sequence: CASRTDRGLNQPQHF. The CDR3 bases are TGTGCCAGCAGAACAGACAGGGGCTTGAATCAGCCCCAGCATTTT.

The V gene is TRBV23-1, the J gene TRBJ1-5, with no clear D. TRBV23-1 is an open reading frame, and its role is uncertain. V was clipped by 4 bases and J by 0 bases, with 10 bases between them. The CDR3 spans 15 residues. CDR3 in amino acids: CASSREATSNQPQHF. CDR3 DNA sequence: TGCGCCAGCAGTCGGGAGGCGACTAGCAATCAGCCCCAGCATTTT.

This clone was recorded once. The chain combines TRBV28 with TRBJ2-1; 8 nucleotides line up with TRBD2. This CDR3 contains 13 residues. CDR1 MDHEN and CDR2 SYDVKM come from the germline V gene. J lost 7 bases, V lost 6 bases, and 5 bases had no gene match. The DNA for the CDR3 is TGTGCCAGCAGCGCGGGGGGCAGGAATGAGCAGTTCTTC. Translation gives CASSAGGRNEQFF.

The chain combines TRBV7-9 with TRBJ1-2; no definite D call. Germline loops: CDR1 SEHNR, CDR2 FQNEAQ (reference sequence). The V gene lost 0 bases and the J gene lost 6 bases, with 8 bases spanning the gap. This CDR3 is built from 13 residues. The CDR3 spells CASSLAGGDGYTF. For the CDR3, the DNA is TGTGCCAGCAGCTTAGCGGGCGGGGATGGCTACACCTTC.